The present entry profiles one TCR beta chain with its context. The data are from a study of blood T cell repertoires in COVID-19. As for the study in general: T cells, B-cell-depleted T cells, or PBMCs supplied cDNA or gDNA.

Original analysis: Scientists estimated how many nucleated cells there were by amplifying reference gene primers. The method was immunoSEQ multiplex PCR; TCRdb's version includes in-frame clones alone and lacks a portion of them. That table is the source of V, J and clone size, and D and trimming were worked out from the DNA. Of fewer than 300,000 clones in the sample, around 85% were seen once. Sequencing was performed on peripheral blood. This clonotype originated in a woman in her twenties or thirties with COVID-19, enrolled during active disease.

The CDR3 spells CASGDRNTEAFF. CDR3 nucleotides: TGTGCCAGTGGGGACAGGAACACTGAAGCTTTCTTT. The chain couples TRBV19 to TRBJ1-1; 7 bases map to TRBD1. The CDR3 consists of 12 residues. Germline V gene sequence: CDR1 LNHDA, CDR2 SQIVND (reference sequence). J lost 1 base, V lost 8 bases, and 1 base had no gene match.